The clone carrying this TCR beta chain occurred a few times. Its antigen is unidentified. Sample treatment: oral pan-JAK inhibitor, 5-10 mg twice daily. Researchers took lesional scalp punch biopsies and peripheral blood from people who were alopecia areata patients. Germline assignment: CDR1 MDHEN and CDR2 SYDVKM. V shed 6 bases and J 1 base; nucleotides not matched to a gene: 5. This CDR3 has 17 amino acids. The data were taken from a study of CD8+ T cells in alopecia areata. Study outcomes and limitations: Tofacitinib did not eliminate many expanded lesional clones from scalp or blood.

Isolated RNA was reverse transcribed into cDNA used as the sequencing template. Produced via immunoSEQ multiplex PCR; TCRdb's table is partial and in-frame only. The profile covers about 64,000 clones, with around 42% appearing a single time and over 20% taken by the ten largest. The clonotype comes from a human donor with alopecia areata. The chain is built from TRBV28 and TRBJ2-6; 11 positions agree with TRBD1. The sequencing used CD8+ T cells sorted from blood, collected at roughly week 38, from a patient treated with tofacitinib. The CDR3 DNA reads TGTGCCAGCAGATACGGACAGGGGGCGTCTGGGGCCAACGTCCTGACTTTC. Protein product: CASRYGQGASGANVLTF.